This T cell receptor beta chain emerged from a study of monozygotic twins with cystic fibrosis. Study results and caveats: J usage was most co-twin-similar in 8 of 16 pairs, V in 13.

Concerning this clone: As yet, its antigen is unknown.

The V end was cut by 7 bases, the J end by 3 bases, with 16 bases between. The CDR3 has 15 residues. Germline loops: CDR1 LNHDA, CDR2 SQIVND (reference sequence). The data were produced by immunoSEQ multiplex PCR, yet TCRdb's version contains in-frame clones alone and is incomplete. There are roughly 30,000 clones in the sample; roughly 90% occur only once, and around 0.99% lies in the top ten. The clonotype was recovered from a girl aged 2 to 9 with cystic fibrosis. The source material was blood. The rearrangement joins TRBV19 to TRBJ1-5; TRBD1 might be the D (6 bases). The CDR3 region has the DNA TGTGCCAGTACCGTAGGACAGAGGATCAATCAGCCCCAGCATTTT. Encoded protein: CASTVGQRINQPQHF.